This entry lists 10 T cell receptor beta chains sequenced from one sample in a study of blood T cell repertoires in COVID-19 (dated by TCRdb to 2018 to 2021). Libraries were built with the immunoSEQ multiplex PCR assay. Held by TCRdb, this immuneACCESS table contains in-frame sequences only and omits some clones. Under half of the omission traces to an unresolved V gene where checked; the cause of the rest is unknown. This sample lists 150,000 to 200,000 clones; around 92% were detected once. 4.5% to 5% of the sample is in the top ten clones. Sequenced sample: peripheral blood. The receptor set was obtained from a man aged 30 to 39 with COVID-19, enrolled during active disease.

The rearrangement joins TRBV7-2 to TRBJ1-2, with no clear D. Trimming removed 1 base from V and 0 bases from J, with 12 bases in between. This CDR3 region has 16 residues. Germline loops: CDR1 SGHTA, CDR2 FQGNSA. CDR3 sequence reads: CASSLGADATNYGYTF. CDR3 in DNA: TGTGCCAGCAGCTTAGGGGCAGACGCGACTAACTATGGCTACACCTTC.

CDR3 region: CASKESANTGELFF. The CDR3 DNA sequence: TGTGCCAGTAAGGAGTCGGCGAACACCGGGGAGCTGTTTTTT. The rearrangement uses TRBV19 and TRBJ2-2, with D unresolved. Between the trimmed V and J ends, which lost 7 bases and 0 bases, there was a span of 9 bases. The CDR3 consists of 14 residues. Looked up from germline, CDR1 is LNHDA and CDR2 is SQIVND (reference sequence).

This clone was detected once. This sequence joins TRBV19 and TRBJ1-2, with 7 bases matching TRBD1. CDR1 LNHDA and CDR2 SQIVND come from the germline V gene (reference sequence). This CDR3 region has 13 residues. V shed 5 bases and J 3 bases; nucleotides not matched to a gene: 3. The CDR3 DNA sequence: TGTGCCAGTAGTGCGACAGGGTACTATGGCTACACCTTC. Translated: CASSATGYYGYTF.

The V gene is TRBV28, the J gene TRBJ2-7, with D possibly TRBD1 on 6 matching bases. V lost 6 bases and J lost 4, with 10 bases in between. The V gene's germline CDR1 is MDHEN and CDR2 SYDVKM. The CDR3 extends over 12 amino acids. The CDR3 bases are TGTGCCAGCAGCCCACAGGGTTACGAGCAGTACTTC. It is translated as CASSPQGYEQYF.

This clone came up once. The rearrangement joins TRBV27 to TRBJ2-3; no clear D gene. This CDR3 comprises 14 residues. The V and J ends lost 0 bases and 4 bases respectively, with 8 bases between them. The V gene's germline CDR1 is MNHEY and CDR2 SMNVEV (reference sequence). The CDR3 here is CASSLSAPADTQYF. The CDR3 bases are TGTGCCAGCAGTTTATCGGCCCCCGCAGATACGCAGTATTTT.

The chain has TRBV15 and TRBJ1-2; tentatively, D is TRBD1 (6 bases). Germline V lookup: CDR1 LNHNV, CDR2 YYDKDF (reference sequence). There are 16 residues in the CDR3. The V end was cut by 0 bases, the J end by 4 bases, with 15 bases between. The CDR3 DNA reads TGTGCCACCAGCAGAGATATGACAGGAGCATTCTATGGCTACACCTTC. This codes for CATSRDMTGAFYGYTF.

The CDR3, as DNA: TGCAGCGTTGAATTACTAGGACAGCAATATGGCTACACCTTC. Its translation: CSVELLGQQYGYTF. The rearrangement links TRBV29-1 to TRBJ1-2; a possible D gene is TRBD1 (6 bases). The CDR3 has 14 residues. Per the germline V gene, CDR1 is SQVTM and CDR2 is ANQGSEA. Trimming pared 2 bases from V and 5 bases from J, leaving 15 bases between.

The chain recombines TRBV10-3 with TRBJ1-4; no definite D call. CDR1 is ENHRY, CDR2 SYGVKD, per germline. CDR3 length: 14 amino acids. V gave up 3 bases and J gave up 3 bases, with 8 bases separating them. The CDR3 DNA reads as TGTGCCATCAGTGAAAGCCGTGCTAATGAAAAACTGTTTTTT. This translates into CAISESRANEKLFF.

This clone was recorded only once. This chain uses TRBV6-5 with TRBJ2-7; 9 bases fit TRBD1. Trimming took 4 bases from V and 2 from J; bases not matched to a gene: 3. This CDR3 is built from 14 residues. Germline-derived CDR1 and CDR2 are MNHEY and SVGAGI. Here the CDR3 reads CASSSGTGTYEQYF. CDR3 DNA: TGTGCCAGCAGTTCTGGGACAGGGACCTACGAGCAGTACTTC.

The chain employs TRBV7-9 and TRBJ1-2, with TRBD1 as a possible D gene (6 bases). V lost 5 bases, J lost 7 bases, and 11 bases lay in between. The length of the CDR3 is 12 residues. The germline V gene has CDR1 SEHNR and CDR2 FQNEAQ (reference sequence). In DNA, the CDR3 is TGTGCCAGCAGCGACTACAGGGCTGGCTACACCTTC. As protein: CASSDYRAGYTF.